This TCR beta chain was observed in a study of blood T cell repertoires in COVID-19. CDR1 is SGHTA, CDR2 FQGNSA, per germline. This CDR3 is built from 14 residues. Germline trimming cut 3 bases from V and 3 bases from J; bases unmatched to any gene: 3. Some clones are missing from TCRdb's copy, which holds only in-frame ones; the method was immunoSEQ multiplex PCR. The table includes some 100,000 clones, roughly 92% detected once. Sequencing was done on a sample of peripheral blood. This clonotype was sampled from a man between 65 and 79 years old with acute or convalescent COVID-19. This chain connects TRBV7-2 to TRBJ1-2; 8 bases map to TRBD1. The CDR3 loop reads CASSFPGGDYGYTF. CDR3 DNA sequence: TGTGCCAGCAGCTTCCCAGGGGGCGACTATGGCTACACCTTC. Complete variable domain (other parts from reference TRBV7-2 and TRBJ1-2): GAGVSQSPSNKVTEKGKDVELRCDPISGHTALYWYRQSLGQGLEFLIYFQGNSAPDKSGLPSDRFSAERTGGSVSTLTIQRTQQEDSAVYLCASSFPGGDYGYTFGSGTRLTVV.